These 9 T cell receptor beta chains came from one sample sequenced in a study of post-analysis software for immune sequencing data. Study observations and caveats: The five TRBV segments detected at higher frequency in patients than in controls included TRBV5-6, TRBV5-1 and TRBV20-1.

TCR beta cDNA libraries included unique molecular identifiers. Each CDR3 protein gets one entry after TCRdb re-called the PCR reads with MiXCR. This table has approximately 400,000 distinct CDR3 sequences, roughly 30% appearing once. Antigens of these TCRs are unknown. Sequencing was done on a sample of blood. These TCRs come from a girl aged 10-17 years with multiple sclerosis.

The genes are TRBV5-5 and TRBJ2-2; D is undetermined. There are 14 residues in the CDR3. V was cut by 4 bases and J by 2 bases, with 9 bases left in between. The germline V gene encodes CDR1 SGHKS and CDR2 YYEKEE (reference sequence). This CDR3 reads CASSPNANTGELFF. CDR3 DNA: TGTGCCAGCAGCCCCAATGCCAACACCGGGGAGCTGTTTTTT.

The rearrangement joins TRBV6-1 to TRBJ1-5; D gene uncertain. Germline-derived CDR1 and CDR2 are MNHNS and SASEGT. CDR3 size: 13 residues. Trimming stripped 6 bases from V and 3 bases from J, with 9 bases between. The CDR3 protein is CASRGGVNQPQHF. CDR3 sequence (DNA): TGTGCCAGCAGAGGAGGAGTCAATCAGCCCCAGCATTTT.

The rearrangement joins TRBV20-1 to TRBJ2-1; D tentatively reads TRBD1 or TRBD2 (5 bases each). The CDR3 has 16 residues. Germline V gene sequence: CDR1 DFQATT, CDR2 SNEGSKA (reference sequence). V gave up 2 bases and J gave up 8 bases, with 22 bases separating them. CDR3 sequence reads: CSARFARKQEVDEQFF. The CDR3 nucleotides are TGCAGTGCTAGATTCGCGAGGAAACAGGAGGTCGATGAGCAGTTCTTC.

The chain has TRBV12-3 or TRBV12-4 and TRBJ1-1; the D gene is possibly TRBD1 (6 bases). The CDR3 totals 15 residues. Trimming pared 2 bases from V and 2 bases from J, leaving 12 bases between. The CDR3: CASSLMVGGNTEAFF. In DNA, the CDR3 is TGTGCCAGCAGTTTAATGGTAGGGGGAAACACTGAAGCTTTCTTT.

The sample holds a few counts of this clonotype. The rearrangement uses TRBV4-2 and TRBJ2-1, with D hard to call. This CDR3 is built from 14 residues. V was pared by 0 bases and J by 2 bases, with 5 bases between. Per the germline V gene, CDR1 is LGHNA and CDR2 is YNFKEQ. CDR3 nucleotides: TGTGCCAGCAGCCAAGATAGGGCCTACAATGAGCAGTTCTTC. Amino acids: CASSQDRAYNEQFF.

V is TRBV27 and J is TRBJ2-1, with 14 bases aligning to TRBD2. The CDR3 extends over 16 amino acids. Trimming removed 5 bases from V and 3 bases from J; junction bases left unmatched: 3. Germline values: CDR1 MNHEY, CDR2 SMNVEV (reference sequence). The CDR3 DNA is TGTGCCAGCAGTCAAGGGACTAGCGGGGGCTACAATGAGCAGTTCTTC. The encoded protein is CASSQGTSGGYNEQFF.

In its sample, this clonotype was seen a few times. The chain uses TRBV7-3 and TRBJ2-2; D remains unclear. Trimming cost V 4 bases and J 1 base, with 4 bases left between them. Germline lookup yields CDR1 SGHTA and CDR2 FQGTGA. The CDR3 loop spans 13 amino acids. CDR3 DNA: TGTGCCAGCAGCTCCGGGAACACCGGGGAGCTGTTTTTT. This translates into CASSSGNTGELFF.

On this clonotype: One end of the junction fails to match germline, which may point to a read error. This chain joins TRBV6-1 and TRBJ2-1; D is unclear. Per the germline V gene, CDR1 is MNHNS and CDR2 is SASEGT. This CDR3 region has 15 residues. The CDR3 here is CASSEERSSYNEQCF. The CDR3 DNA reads TGTGCCAGCAGTGAAGAAAGGAGCTCCTACAATGAGCAGTGCTTC.

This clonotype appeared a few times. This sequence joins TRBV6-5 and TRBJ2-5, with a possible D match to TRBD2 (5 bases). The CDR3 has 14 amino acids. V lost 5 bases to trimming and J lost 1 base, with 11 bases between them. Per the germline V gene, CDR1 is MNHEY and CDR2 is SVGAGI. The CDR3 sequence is CASSRPGIQETQYF. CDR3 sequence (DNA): TGTGCCAGCAGTCGACCGGGGATCCAAGAGACCCAGTACTTC.